This T cell receptor (beta chain) was recovered during a study of shared clonotypes between healthy human individuals. V was pared by 1 base and J by 2 bases, with 9 bases between. Germline CDR1 KGHSH, CDR2 LQKENI. The CDR3 has 16 residues. Each cell subset's genomic DNA was divided evenly among several immunoSEQ plates. In the authors' workflow: ImmunoSEQ only sent back junction sequences with no quality scores, so filtering was done differently. The method was immunoSEQ multiplex PCR; TCRdb's version includes in-frame clones alone and lacks a portion of them. V, J and clone size reflect that table, while D and trimming were determined from the DNA. The sample shows over 1.4 million clones, roughly 95% of them seen only once.

This receptor was taken from a man younger than 40 in good health. The chain uses TRBV18 and TRBJ2-6; D is possibly TRBD1 (5 bases). Material for sequencing was naive CD4+ T cells sorted from blood. Subset indicated: CD45RA+ positively selected. CDR3 bases: TGTGCCAGCTCACCACTTGTAGGGGCTGGGGCCAACGTCCTGACTTTC. Protein sequence: CASSPLVGAGANVLTF.